The 23 T cell receptor beta chains below were found in one sample sequenced in a study of CD8 T cells in Susac syndrome. When the RNA was reverse transcribed, random hexamers were used with an input of roughly 0.45 to 1 ug. MiXCR, run by TCRdb on the immunoSEQ multiplex PCR reads, gives a single entry per CDR3 protein. This sample has about 210,000 distinct CDR3 sequences; 95% occur once, and the top ten carry about 0.091%. Sequenced sample: CD4+ T cells from PBMCs. The origin of the receptors is a human donor with multiple sclerosis.

The chain employs TRBV18 and TRBJ2-3; no definite D call. The V gene's germline CDR1 is KGHSH and CDR2 LQKENI. The CDR3 sequence is 14 residues long. Trimming cost V 3 bases and J 2 bases, with 9 bases left between them. The CDR3 protein is CASSPRQPTDTQYF. The CDR3 DNA is TGTGCCAGCTCACCGCGGCAACCCACAGATACGCAGTATTTT.

The chain uses TRBV3-1 and TRBJ2-4; D possibly uses TRBD1 or TRBD2 (5 bases each). CDR3 length: 15 residues. V was shortened by 2 bases and J by 0 bases, with 8 bases between the two germline ends. Germline V gene lookup returns CDR1 LGHDT and CDR2 YNNKEL (reference sequence). The CDR3 coding sequence is TGTGCCAGCAGCCAACAGGGAGTAGCCAAAAACATTCAGTACTTC. Protein sequence: CASSQQGVAKNIQYF.

The V call is TRBV5-1, the J call TRBJ1-2; D is undetermined. Trimming left V 4 bases short and J 7 bases short, with 17 bases between. Per the germline V gene, CDR1 is SGHRS and CDR2 is YFSETQ. The CDR3 runs 14 residues. The CDR3 protein is CASSRESPNGGYTF. DNA for the CDR3: TGCGCCAGCAGCCGCGAGAGCCCTAACGGTGGCTACACCTTC.

The V gene is TRBV7-9, the J gene TRBJ1-1, with TRBD1 identical over 7 bases. Unmatched junction bases numbered 8, after V lost 5 bases and J lost 8 bases. The CDR3 consists of 13 residues. CDR1 and CDR2 from the germline V gene are SEHNR and FQNEAQ (reference sequence). CDR3 in amino acids: CASSPRHRGEAFF. The CDR3 DNA sequence: TGTGCCAGCAGCCCACGCCACAGGGGCGAAGCTTTCTTT.

This rearrangement joins TRBV28 to TRBJ1-1, with D maybe TRBD1 (5 bases). Germline CDR1 MDHEN, CDR2 SYDVKM. Trimming removed 6 bases from V and 6 bases from J, with 11 bases in between. The length of the CDR3 is 12 residues. CDR3 protein: CASRSGHSEAFF. CDR3 DNA sequence: TGTGCCAGCAGGTCTGGACACTCTGAAGCTTTCTTT.

The J gene is TRBJ2-7, the V gene TRBV3-1; D remains unclear. The CDR3 extends over 11 amino acids. V was cut by 6 bases and J by 4 bases, with 7 bases left in between. The germline gives CDR1 LGHDT, CDR2 YNNKEL (reference sequence). The CDR3 DNA sequence: TGTGCCAGCAGGGATCCTTACGAGCAGTACTTC. Translation: CASRDPYEQYF.

This clonotype appeared once. The chain recombines TRBV9 with TRBJ1-6; no clear D. Germline V lookup: CDR1 SGDLS, CDR2 YYNGEE. The CDR3 has 15 amino acids. The germline V and J ends were trimmed by 2 bases and 5 bases, with 11 bases remaining between them. In nucleotides, the CDR3 is TGTGCCAGCAGCGTCGGCAGGACTAATAATTCACCCCTCCACTTT. Residues: CASSVGRTNNSPLHF.

A single count supports this clonotype. The gene calls are TRBV20-1 and TRBJ2-3; D could derive from TRBD1 or TRBD2 (5 bases each). Germline CDR1 reads DFQATT; CDR2 reads SNEGSKA (reference sequence). V was shortened by 1 base and J by 4 bases, with 12 bases between the two germline ends. This CDR3 is 14 amino acids long. This chain's CDR3 is CSARGPRGADTQYF. The DNA for the CDR3 is TGCAGTGCTAGAGGTCCTCGGGGCGCAGATACGCAGTATTTT.

This chain connects TRBV5-6 to TRBJ2-4, with 9 bases lining up with TRBD1. The CDR3 spans 14 residues. Germline V lookup: CDR1 SGHDT, CDR2 YYEEEE. V shed 0 bases, J shed 8 bases, and the junction held 3 bases outside the gene matches. CDR3 loop: CASSLGDRVDIQYF. Written as DNA, the CDR3 is TGTGCCAGCAGCTTGGGGGACAGGGTGGACATTCAGTACTTC. Combining the CDR3 with reference TRBV5-6 and TRBJ2-4 gives the whole variable domain DAGVTQSPTHLIKTRGQQVTLRCSPKSGHDTVSWYQQALGQGPQFIFQYYEEEERQRGNFPDRFSGHQFPNYSSELNVNALLLGDSALYLCASSLGDRVDIQYFGAGTRLSVL.

The rearrangement joins TRBV23-1 to TRBJ2-3; D gene uncertain. TRBV23-1 carries the ORF label, with uncertain function. The CDR3 consists of 14 residues. V lost 1 base to trimming and J lost 1 base, with 6 bases between them. CDR3 nucleotides: TGCGCCAGCAGTCAATGGAGTTGCACAGATACGCAGTATTTT. This encodes CASSQWSCTDTQYF.

The rearrangement uses TRBV4-1 and TRBJ1-2; TRBD1 might be the D (5 bases). The CDR3 totals 15 residues. From germline, CDR1 is MGHRA and CDR2 YSYEKL. V shed 0 bases and J shed 4 bases, with 12 bases lying between them. CDR3 in amino acids: CASSQDLGRGYGYTF. The CDR3 coding sequence is TGCGCCAGCAGCCAAGATCTGGGAAGGGGCTATGGCTACACCTTC.

CDR3 residues: CASSDGVNSYEQYF. In DNA form, the CDR3 reads TGTGCCAGCTCCGACGGGGTCAACTCCTACGAGCAGTACTTC. V gene TRBV18 combines with J gene TRBJ2-7; TRBD2 is a possible D gene (5 bases). The CDR3 spans 14 residues. V was clipped by 6 bases and J by 0 bases, with 12 bases between them. The V gene's germline CDR1 is KGHSH and CDR2 LQKENI. Drawing the rest from reference TRBV18 and TRBJ2-7, the complete variable domain is NAGVMQNPRHLVRRRGQEARLRCSPMKGHSHVYWYRQLPEEGLKFMVYLQKENIIDESGMPKERFSAEFPKEGPSILRIQQVVRGDSAAYFCASSDGVNSYEQYFGPGTRLTVT.

The V gene is TRBV12-3 or TRBV12-4, the J gene TRBJ2-3; D is ambiguous. Trimming took 2 bases from V and 1 from J, leaving 7 bases between them. This CDR3 region has 14 residues. The chain's CDR3 is CASSLNLGTDTQYF. CDR3 nucleotide sequence: TGTGCCAGCAGTTTAAATTTGGGCACAGATACGCAGTATTTT.

The chain carries TRBV6-2 or TRBV6-3 and TRBJ1-5; D not resolved. Germline lookup yields CDR1 MNHEY and CDR2 SVGEGT. V lost 6 bases, J lost 5 bases, and 14 bases lay in between. The CDR3 consists of 14 residues. In nucleotides, the CDR3 is TGTGCCAGCAGGGGAGTCGGACGTGATCAGCCCCAGCATTTT. This translates into CASRGVGRDQPQHF.

This clonotype was counted a single time. The chain joins TRBV9 to TRBJ1-2; 8 nucleotides agree with TRBD1. CDR1 and CDR2 from the germline V gene are SGDLS and YYNGEE. The CDR3 is 15 residues long. V gave up 5 bases and J gave up 2 bases; unmatched junction bases: 8. The CDR3: CASRADRGGNYGYTF. The CDR3 DNA reads as TGTGCCAGCAGGGCCGACAGGGGAGGGAACTATGGCTACACCTTC.

This chain connects TRBV20-1 to TRBJ2-1; 9 bases match TRBD1. Looked up from germline, CDR1 is DFQATT and CDR2 is SNEGSKA (reference sequence). The V gene end was trimmed by 6 bases and the J gene end by 8 bases; junction bases not matched to a gene: 17. This CDR3 comprises 16 residues. The chain's CDR3 is CSAGNLRDRVSYEQFF. CDR3 in DNA: TGCAGTGCAGGGAACCTCCGGGACAGGGTCTCCTATGAGCAGTTCTTC.

V is TRBV3-1 and J is TRBJ1-5, with unresolved D. There are 14 residues in the CDR3. Between the trimmed V and J ends, which lost 1 base and 5 bases, there was a span of 9 bases. The germline CDR1 and CDR2 sequences are LGHDT and YNNKEL (reference sequence). DNA of the CDR3: TGTGCCAGCAGCCAAGTGGGGTGGGATCAGCCCCAGCATTTT. Translating it yields CASSQVGWDQPQHF.

The rearrangement uses TRBV25-1 and TRBJ1-2, with a weak D call TRBD1 (6 bases). The V gene's germline CDR1 is MGHDK and CDR2 SYGVNS. The CDR3 has 17 amino acids. The ends were cut back, 0 bases at V and 5 bases at J, with 19 bases in the middle. The CDR3 DNA follows: TGTGCCAGCAGTGAATATTCAGGGGTCCCCAATCTGTATGGCTACACCTTC. Translated, it gives CASSEYSGVPNLYGYTF.

The chain carries TRBV20-1 and TRBJ1-5; no clear D gene. The CDR3 covers 14 residues. Germline CDR1 reads DFQATT; CDR2 reads SNEGSKA (reference sequence). The V and J ends lost 5 bases and 7 bases respectively, with 18 bases between them. CDR3 sequence reads: CSAPPTNPGQPQHF. CDR3 coding DNA: TGCAGTGCTCCCCCGACGAACCCTGGACAGCCCCAGCATTTT.

The chain has TRBV29-1 and TRBJ2-5, with a possible D match to TRBD1 (6 bases). V was clipped by 5 bases and J by 4 bases, with 11 bases between them. This CDR3 contains 12 residues. Germline V CDR1 and CDR2: SQVTM, ANQGSEA. The CDR3 is CSVLGRGETQYF. For the CDR3, the DNA is TGCAGCGTTTTGGGCAGGGGAGAGACCCAGTACTTC.

This chain uses TRBV10-2 with TRBJ1-2, with 7 bases matching TRBD1. Germline CDR1 reads WSHSY; CDR2 reads SAAADI. With 6 bases clipped from V and 0 bases from J, the junction kept 10 bases outside the gene matches. The CDR3 is 16 residues long. In nucleotides, the CDR3 is TGCGCCAGCAGAACGACAGGGCGTTGGGCTAACTATGGCTACACCTTC. This gives the protein CASRTTGRWANYGYTF.

The chain uses TRBV29-1 and TRBJ2-3; 7 nucleotides match TRBD2. CDR1 is SQVTM and CDR2 is ANQGSEA in the germline V gene. The V gene end was trimmed by 3 bases and the J gene end by 3 bases; junction bases not matched to a gene: 6. This CDR3 has 14 amino acids. CDR3 protein: CSVESGAGTDTQYF. The DNA for the CDR3 is TGCAGCGTTGAGAGCGGGGCCGGTACAGATACGCAGTATTTT.

V and J are TRBV20-1 and TRBJ2-7; 12 positions match TRBD2. Germline V gene sequence: CDR1 DFQATT, CDR2 SNEGSKA (reference sequence). The CDR3 covers 13 residues. V lost 2 bases, J lost 6 bases, and 2 bases stayed unmatched. CDR3 sequence: CSARLAGGLEQYF. CDR3 DNA: TGCAGTGCTAGACTAGCGGGAGGGCTCGAGCAGTACTTC.